A single sample is the source of the 2 T cell receptor beta chains below, sequenced in a study of blood T cell repertoires in COVID-19. Profiled with immunoSEQ multiplex PCR; TCRdb holds only in-frame clones, not every one. Of about 78,000 clones listed, about nine tenths were seen once; the top ten hold roughly 4.5%. Material for sequencing was peripheral blood. The receptor source for this set is a man aged 50-59 years with active or convalescent COVID-19.

V usage is TRBV28 and J usage is TRBJ2-6; a possible D gene is TRBD2 (5 bases). CDR1 MDHEN and CDR2 SYDVKM come from the germline V gene. Trimming left V 4 bases short and J 2 bases short, with 9 bases between. This CDR3 region has 15 residues. The DNA for the CDR3 is TGTGCCAGCAGTTCACGGGGAGCTGGGGCCAACGTCCTGACTTTC. It translates to CASSSRGAGANVLTF.

The chain carries TRBV28 and TRBJ2-5, with D possibly matching TRBD2 (5 bases). The CDR3 has 15 amino acids. Per the germline V gene, CDR1 is MDHEN and CDR2 is SYDVKM. V gave up 2 bases and J gave up 4 bases, with 14 bases separating them. CDR3 DNA sequence: TGTGCCAGCAGTTTACGTGCTTCGGGGAGAGAGACCCAGTACTTC. It is translated as CASSLRASGRETQYF.